Listed below are T cell receptor beta chains from one sample, sequenced in a study of T-cell memory formation after mild COVID-19. TCRdb reprocessed the 5' RACE reads with MiXCR, giving one entry per CDR3 protein. This sample yields about 310,000 distinct CDR3 sequences, of which just under 20% are seen a single time; about 21% belongs to the top ten. The sequenced sample was PBMCs or a T cell subset sorted from them (not recorded which). The receptors stem from a man between 18 and 29 years old who had mild COVID-19 (a few samples of this study predate the infection). Cell type and time point are not known. Both conserved end residues are part of each CDR3. The D gene is left open where the match is weak. Where a row states a size, it is once, few, many or the class of an expanded clone; other rows omit it.

j_gene: TRBJ2-1
abundance: .
d_gene: .
v_gene: TRBV5-4
CDR3nt: TGTGCCAGCAGGCTTCAGGGTGAGCAGTTCTTC
CDR3aa: CASRLQGEQFF

j_gene: TRBJ2-1
abundance: few
d_gene: TRBD2
v_gene: TRBV15
CDR3nt: TGTGCCACCAGGGCGACTAGCGGGGGCTACAATGAGCAGTTCTTC
CDR3aa: CATRATSGGYNEQFF

j_gene: TRBJ2-7
abundance: few
d_gene: .
v_gene: TRBV15
CDR3nt: TGTGCCACCAGCAGAGATCACAGCCTGGGGTACGAGCAGTACTTC
CDR3aa: CATSRDHSLGYEQYF

j_gene: TRBJ1-4
abundance: few
d_gene: TRBD1
v_gene: TRBV9
CDR3nt: TGTGCCAGCAGCGGATGGGACAGTACTAACACCGGGGAAAAACTGTTTTTT
CDR3aa: CASSGWDSTNTGEKLFF

j_gene: TRBJ2-7
abundance: many
d_gene: .
v_gene: TRBV7-2
CDR3nt: TGTGCCAGCAGCTTAGAAGCAATGACTCATTACGAGCAGTACTTC
CDR3aa: CASSLEAMTHYEQYF

j_gene: TRBJ1-5
abundance: .
d_gene: .
v_gene: TRBV7-8
CDR3nt: TGTGCCAGCAGCTTAGTCGATTACCAGCCCCAGCATTTT
CDR3aa: CASSLVDYQPQHF

j_gene: TRBJ2-5
abundance: few
d_gene: TRBD2
v_gene: TRBV4-2
CDR3nt: TGTGCCAGCAGCCAAGATGGGGTTAGCGGGGGGCAAGAGACCCAGTACTTC
CDR3aa: CASSQDGVSGGQETQYF

j_gene: TRBJ2-1
abundance: .
d_gene: TRBD2
v_gene: TRBV7-8
CDR3nt: TGTGCCAGCAGCTTCCTAGCGGGGGCCGACTACAATGAGCAGTTCTTC
CDR3aa: CASSFLAGADYNEQFF

j_gene: TRBJ2-1
abundance: .
d_gene: TRBD2
v_gene: TRBV20-1
CDR3nt: TGCAGTGCCCCCGATCCGGGACTAGCGGGGGATGAGCAGTTCTTC
CDR3aa: CSAPDPGLAGDEQFF

j_gene: TRBJ2-1
abundance: .
d_gene: .
v_gene: TRBV12-3/TRBV12-4
CDR3nt: TGTGCCAGCAGATCAGGGAGGAATGAGCAGTTCTTC
CDR3aa: CASRSGRNEQFF

j_gene: TRBJ2-7
abundance: few
d_gene: .
v_gene: TRBV6-2/TRBV6-3
CDR3nt: TGTGCCAGCAGGCAGAACTACGAGCAGTACTTC
CDR3aa: CASRQNYEQYF

j_gene: TRBJ2-5
abundance: .
d_gene: TRBD1
v_gene: TRBV15
CDR3nt: TGTGCCACCAGCAGCGACTTGAGGACAGGGGGCATCCAAGAGACCCAGTACTTC
CDR3aa: CATSSDLRTGGIQETQYF

j_gene: TRBJ2-2
abundance: few
d_gene: .
v_gene: TRBV12-3/TRBV12-4
CDR3nt: TGTGCCAGCAGTTTACTCGCCAGGGGACCCGGGGAGCTGTTTTTT
CDR3aa: CASSLLARGPGELFF

j_gene: TRBJ1-5
abundance: .
d_gene: .
v_gene: TRBV7-2
CDR3nt: TGTGCCAGCAGCTCCGGTGTGGCAATAGGCAATCAGCCCCAGCATTTT
CDR3aa: CASSSGVAIGNQPQHF

j_gene: TRBJ1-5
abundance: few
d_gene: TRBD1
v_gene: TRBV6-5
CDR3nt: TGTGCCAGCAGTCCCGGGACAGGGACCTATCAGCCCCAGCATTTT
CDR3aa: CASSPGTGTYQPQHF

j_gene: TRBJ2-1
abundance: few
d_gene: .
v_gene: TRBV7-9
CDR3nt: TGTGCCAGCAGCGCCCCTTTGCATGAGCAGTTCTTC
CDR3aa: CASSAPLHEQFF

j_gene: TRBJ2-1
abundance: .
d_gene: .
v_gene: TRBV19
CDR3nt: TGTGCCAGTAGTATTGGCCAGGGCTTCTCCTACAATGAGCAGTTCTTC
CDR3aa: CASSIGQGFSYNEQFF

j_gene: TRBJ2-2
abundance: .
d_gene: .
v_gene: TRBV12-3/TRBV12-4
CDR3nt: TGTGCCAGCAGTTTCAGGACAGAAATCGGCACCGGGGAGCTGTTTTTT
CDR3aa: CASSFRTEIGTGELFF

j_gene: TRBJ2-5
abundance: few
d_gene: TRBD1
v_gene: TRBV7-3
CDR3nt: TGTGCCAGCAGCTGGGCAGGGGGCCTATATGAGACCCAGTACTTC
CDR3aa: CASSWAGGLYETQYF